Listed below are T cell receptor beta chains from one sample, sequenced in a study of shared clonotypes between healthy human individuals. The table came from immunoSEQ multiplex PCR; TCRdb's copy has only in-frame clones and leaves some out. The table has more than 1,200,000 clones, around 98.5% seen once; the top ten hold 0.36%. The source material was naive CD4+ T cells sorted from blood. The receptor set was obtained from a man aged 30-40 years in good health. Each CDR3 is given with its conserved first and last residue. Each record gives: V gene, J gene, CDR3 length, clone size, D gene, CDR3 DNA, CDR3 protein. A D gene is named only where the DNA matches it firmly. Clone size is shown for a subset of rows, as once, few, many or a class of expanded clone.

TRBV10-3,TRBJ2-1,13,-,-,TGTGCCATCAGGAACAGGCCTTCGGGTGAGCAGTTCTTC,CAIRNRPSGEQFF
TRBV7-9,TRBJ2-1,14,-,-,TGTGCCAGCAGCCTAGGCCTGGGTAGCGGTGAGCAGTTCTTC,CASSLGLGSGEQFF
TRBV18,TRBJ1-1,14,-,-,TGTGCCAGCTCACCTAAGGGACAGAACACTGAAGCTTTCTTT,CASSPKGQNTEAFF
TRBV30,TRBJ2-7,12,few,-,TGTGCCTGGAGTGGACAGACCTACGAGCAGTACTTC,CAWSGQTYEQYF
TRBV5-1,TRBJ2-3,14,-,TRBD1,TGCGCCAGCAGCGTACAGGGGGCAACAGATACGCAGTATTTT,CASSVQGATDTQYF
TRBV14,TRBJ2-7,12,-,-,TGTGCCAGCAGCGGAAGTAGGTACGAGCAGTACTTC,CASSGSRYEQYF
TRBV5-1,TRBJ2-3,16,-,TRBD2,TGCGCCAGCAGCCCCACGACTAGCGGGAGCGGGGCTACGCAGTATTTT,CASSPTTSGSGATQYF
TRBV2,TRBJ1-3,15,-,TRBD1,TGTGCCAGCAGTGAACGGACAGGGACTGGAAACACCATATATTTT,CASSERTGTGNTIYF
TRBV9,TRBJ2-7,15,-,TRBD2,TGTGCCAGCAGCGTAGGGACTAGCGGTGGCTACGAGCAGTACTTC,CASSVGTSGGYEQYF
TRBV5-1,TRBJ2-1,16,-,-,TGCGCCAGCAGCTTGCCTACTAGGAGCTCCTACAATGAGCAGTTCTTC,CASSLPTRSSYNEQFF
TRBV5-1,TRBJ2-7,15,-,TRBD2,TGCGCCAGCAGGCACGGGACTAGCGGCCCCTACGAGCAGTACTTC,CASRHGTSGPYEQYF
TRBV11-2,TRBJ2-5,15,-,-,TGTGCCAGCAGCCCCGGGACTCCGGGTCGAGAGACCCAGTACTTC,CASSPGTPGRETQYF
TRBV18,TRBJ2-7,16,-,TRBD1,TGTGCCAGCTCACCAATAATCGGACAGGGTGACTACGAGCAGTACTTC,CASSPIIGQGDYEQYF
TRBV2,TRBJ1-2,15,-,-,TGTGCCAGCAGTGACAGCGGACATAGGGGCGTTGGCTACACCTTC,CASSDSGHRGVGYTF
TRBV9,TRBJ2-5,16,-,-,TGTGCCAGCAGCGTGTCAACGGGAGTAAATGTGGAGACCCAGTACTTC,CASSVSTGVNVETQYF
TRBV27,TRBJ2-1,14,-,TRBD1,TGTGCCAGCAGCCTATTGGGGCCGACAGGGGATAAGTTCTTC,CASSLLGPTGDKFF
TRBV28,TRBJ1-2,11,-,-,TGTGCCAGCAGCTCGGGCTTGGGCTACACCTTC,CASSSGLGYTF
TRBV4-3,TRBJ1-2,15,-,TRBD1,TGCGCCAGCAGCCAAGAAATACAGGGGGTGAGGGGCTACACCTTC,CASSQEIQGVRGYTF
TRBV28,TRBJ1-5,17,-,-,TGTGCCAGCAGTTTAAGGGTCTCCAGGATAGGCAATCAGCCCCAGCATTTT,CASSLRVSRIGNQPQHF
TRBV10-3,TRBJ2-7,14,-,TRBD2,TGTGCCATCAGTGTGGCTAGCGGGAAGAACGAGCAGTACTTC,CAISVASGKNEQYF
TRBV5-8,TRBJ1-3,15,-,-,TGTGCCAGCAGCTTCCCGGGCCACTCTGGAAACACCATATATTTT,CASSFPGHSGNTIYF
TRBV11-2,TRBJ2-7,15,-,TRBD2,TGTGCCAGCAGCTCCTATAGCGGGAGGGCCTACGAGCAGTACTTC,CASSSYSGRAYEQYF
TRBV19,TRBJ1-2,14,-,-,TGTGCCAGTATAAGGCCAGGGAGGGACTATGGCTACACCTTC,CASIRPGRDYGYTF
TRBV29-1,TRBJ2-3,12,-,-,TGCAGCGTTGAATTGACGGCAGATACGCAGTATTTT,CSVELTADTQYF
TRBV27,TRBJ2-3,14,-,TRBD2,TGTGCCAGCAGAAGACTAGCGGGACCAGATACGCAGTATTTT,CASRRLAGPDTQYF
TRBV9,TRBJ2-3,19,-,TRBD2,TGTGCCAGCAGCGTAGCTACCCCCGGACTAGCGAGTTTCACAGATACGCAGTATTTT,CASSVATPGLASFTDTQYF
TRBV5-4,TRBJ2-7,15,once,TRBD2,TGTGCCAGCAGTCAGGGACTAGCGGGTTCCTACGAGCAGTACTTC,CASSQGLAGSYEQYF
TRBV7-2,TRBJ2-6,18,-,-,TGTGCCAGCAGCCTATTACGACGGAAAATCTCTGGGGCCAACGTCCTGACTTTC,CASSLLRRKISGANVLTF
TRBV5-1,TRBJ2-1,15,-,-,TGCGCCAGCAGCTTGGAACAGCTCTCCTACAATGAGCAGTTCTTC,CASSLEQLSYNEQFF
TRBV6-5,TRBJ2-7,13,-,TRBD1,TGTGCCAGCAGCTTTACCGACAGGGACGAGCAGTACTTC,CASSFTDRDEQYF
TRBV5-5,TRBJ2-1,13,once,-,TGTGCCAGCAGCTTGGCAGCAGAGAATGAGCAGTTCTTC,CASSLAAENEQFF
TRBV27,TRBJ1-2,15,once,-,TGTGCCAGCAGTTTATTCCCTGGCGGAAAATATGGCTACACCTTC,CASSLFPGGKYGYTF
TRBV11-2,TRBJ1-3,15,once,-,TGTGCCAGCAGCTTACAGACACCCGGCGGAAACACCATATATTTT,CASSLQTPGGNTIYF
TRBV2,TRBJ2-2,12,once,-,TGTGCCAGCAGTCTAAACACCGGGGAGCTGTTTTTT,CASSLNTGELFF
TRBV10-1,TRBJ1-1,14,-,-,TGCGCCAGAAAAAAGGCCGGGGCGAACACTGAAGCTTTCTTT,CARKKAGANTEAFF
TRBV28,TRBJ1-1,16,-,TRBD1,TGTGCCAGCAGGCGGACAGGAGGTCCCGAGGTCACTGAAGCTTTCTTT,CASRRTGGPEVTEAFF
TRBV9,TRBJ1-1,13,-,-,TGTGCCAGCAGCGTGAGACGAACAGGTGAAGCTTTCTTT,CASSVRRTGEAFF
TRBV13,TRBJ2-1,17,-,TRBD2,TGTGCCAGCAGCCCCTTGGGTAGCGGGAGTTTCTACAATGAGCAGTTCTTC,CASSPLGSGSFYNEQFF
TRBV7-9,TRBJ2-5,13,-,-,TGTGCCAGCAGCTACGACTTTAAAGAGACCCAGTACTTC,CASSYDFKETQYF
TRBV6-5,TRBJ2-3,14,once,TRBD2,TGTGCCAGCATGGCCGGGGGGTACACAGATACGCAGTATTTT,CASMAGGYTDTQYF
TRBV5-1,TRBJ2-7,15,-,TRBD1,TGCGCCAGCAGCTTGGAGGGACAGGGCTTGTCCGAGCAGTACTTC,CASSLEGQGLSEQYF
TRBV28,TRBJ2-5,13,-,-,TGTGCCAGTTCCAGGGATAAGCAAGAGACCCAGTACTTC,CASSRDKQETQYF